A selection of T cell receptor beta chains follows, all from one sample in a study of cytomegalovirus exposure and HLA in healthy donors. Profiling relied on immunoSEQ multiplex PCR, and the TCRdb table lists in-frame clones only, not all of them. The sample yields under 150,000 clones, 55% to 75% seen once. Sequencing was performed on PBMCs. The receptors were sampled from a human donor in good health. CDR3s include the opening cysteine and the closing phenylalanine or tryptophan. Fields, in order: clone size, D gene, CDR3 length, V gene, J gene, CDR3 protein, CDR3 DNA. The D gene is left open where the match is weak. Expanded clones get a size class; other rows say once, few or many, or leave the size out.

size: few; D: NA; length: 14; V: TRBV7-3; J: TRBJ1-1; CDR3: CASSSSDIPTEAFF; DNA: TGTGCCAGCAGCTCCTCGGACATACCCACTGAAGCTTTCTTT
size: NA; D: TRBD1; length: 14; V: TRBV5-4; J: TRBJ1-1; CDR3: CASSPTGSNTEAFF; DNA: TGTGCCAGCAGCCCGACAGGGAGTAACACTGAAGCTTTCTTT
size: NA; D: NA; length: 16; V: TRBV28; J: TRBJ1-1; CDR3: CASSLLGRSEGTEAFF; DNA: TGTGCCAGCAGTTTATTGGGGAGGAGTGAAGGGACTGAAGCTTTCTTT
size: NA; D: NA; length: 14; V: TRBV11-1; J: TRBJ1-6; CDR3: CASSPRGNNSPLHF; DNA: TGTGCCAGCAGCCCTAGGGGGAATAATTCACCCCTCCACTTT
size: NA; D: TRBD1; length: 14; V: TRBV5-8; J: TRBJ1-1; CDR3: CASSSFTGGTEAFF; DNA: TGTGCCAGCAGCTCATTTACAGGGGGCACTGAAGCTTTCTTT
size: NA; D: TRBD2; length: 17; V: TRBV14; J: TRBJ2-1; CDR3: CASSQDAWAGEYNEQFF; DNA: TGTGCCAGCAGCCAAGACGCCTGGGCGGGAGAATACAATGAGCAGTTCTTC
size: NA; D: TRBD2; length: 15; V: TRBV7-2; J: TRBJ2-1; CDR3: CASSLGSGRGYEQFF; DNA: TGTGCCAGCAGCTTAGGGAGCGGGAGGGGCTATGAGCAGTTCTTC
size: NA; D: TRBD1; length: 16; V: TRBV7-9; J: TRBJ1-2; CDR3: CSSSLRGRLQGVGYTF; DNA: TGTTCCAGCAGCTTAAGGGGGCGGCTTCAAGGTGTCGGCTACACCTTC
size: NA; D: NA; length: 14; V: TRBV9; J: TRBJ2-3; CDR3: CASSVGLGTDTQYF; DNA: TGTGCCAGCAGCGTAGGGTTAGGCACAGATACGCAGTATTTT
size: NA; D: NA; length: 15; V: TRBV7-9; J: TRBJ1-4; CDR3: CASSLGRGISEKLFF; DNA: TGTGCCAGCAGCTTAGGGCGGGGTATTAGTGAAAAACTGTTTTTT
size: few; D: NA; length: 12; V: TRBV27; J: TRBJ2-7; CDR3: CASSERGYEQYF; DNA: TGTGCCAGCAGTGAACGGGGTTACGAGCAGTACTTC
size: NA; D: TRBD1; length: 15; V: TRBV13; J: TRBJ1-1; CDR3: CASSFPGGRGTEAFF; DNA: TGTGCCAGCAGCTTTCCAGGGGGTCGGGGCACTGAAGCTTTCTTT
size: once; D: NA; length: 13; V: TRBV7-8; J: TRBJ1-1; CDR3: CASSRGGRTEAFF; DNA: TGTGCCAGCAGCCGAGGGGGAAGGACTGAAGCTTTCTTT
size: NA; D: NA; length: 16; V: TRBV7-9; J: TRBJ2-7; CDR3: CASSLVGSGRTYEQYF; DNA: TGTGCCAGCAGCTTAGTAGGCTCAGGGAGGACCTACGAGCAGTACTTC
size: NA; D: TRBD2; length: 22; V: TRBV28; J: TRBJ2-3; CDR3: CASSLSPRSLLAGRDYTDTQYF; DNA: TGTGCCAGCAGTTTGAGCCCGAGGTCTCTGCTAGCGGGAAGAGACTACACAGATACGCAGTATTTT
size: NA; D: TRBD2; length: 13; V: TRBV6-5; J: TRBJ2-7; CDR3: CASSGLGTYEQYF; DNA: TGTGCCAGCAGTGGACTAGGTACCTACGAGCAGTACTTC
size: NA; D: TRBD2; length: 18; V: TRBV7-8; J: TRBJ2-4; CDR3: CASISTRDGAPGGNIQYF; DNA: TGTGCCAGCATCTCAACCAGAGACGGCGCGCCGGGGGGAAACATTCAGTACTTC
size: NA; D: NA; length: 15; V: TRBV13; J: TRBJ2-1; CDR3: CASSQAGSSYNEQFF; DNA: TGTGCCAGCAGCCAGGCGGGGAGCTCCTACAATGAGCAGTTCTTC
size: NA; D: NA; length: 16; V: TRBV6-5; J: TRBJ2-4; CDR3: CASSYSPGDAKNIQYF; DNA: TGTGCCAGCAGTTACTCCCCCGGTGATGCCAAAAACATTCAGTACTTC
size: NA; D: NA; length: 12; V: TRBV19; J: TRBJ2-5; CDR3: CASSRQQETQYF; DNA: TGTGCCAGTAGCAGACAACAAGAGACCCAGTACTTC
size: NA; D: TRBD1; length: 14; V: TRBV7-9; J: TRBJ2-7; CDR3: CASSHITGVNEQYF; DNA: TGTGCCAGCAGCCACATCACAGGGGTCAACGAGCAGTACTTC
size: NA; D: NA; length: 13; V: TRBV2; J: TRBJ1-5; CDR3: CASHVQENQPQHF; DNA: TGTGCCAGTCATGTACAGGAGAATCAGCCCCAGCATTTT
size: NA; D: TRBD1; length: 14; V: TRBV5-4; J: TRBJ1-3; CDR3: CASSRDRSGNTIYF; DNA: TGTGCCAGCAGCCGGGACAGGTCCGGAAACACCATATATTTT
size: NA; D: NA; length: 14; V: TRBV6-1; J: TRBJ2-2; CDR3: CASIAGTNTGELFF; DNA: TGTGCCAGCATCGCCGGGACGAACACCGGGGAGCTGTTTTTT
size: NA; D: NA; length: 14; V: TRBV30; J: TRBJ1-4; CDR3: CAWSAGVSHEKLFF; DNA: TGTGCCTGGAGTGCGGGGGTCTCTCATGAAAAACTGTTTTTT
size: NA; D: TRBD2; length: 18; V: TRBV7-9; J: TRBJ2-3; CDR3: CASSERGSGGAGTDTQYF; DNA: TGTGCCAGCAGCGAACGAGGAAGCGGGGGGGCCGGGACAGATACGCAGTATTTT
size: NA; D: TRBD1; length: 14; V: TRBV6-5; J: TRBJ1-2; CDR3: CASRHGTGNYGYTF; DNA: TGTGCCAGCAGACACGGGACAGGGAACTATGGCTACACCTTC
size: few; D: TRBD2; length: 19; V: TRBV7-9; J: TRBJ2-2; CDR3: CASSLPLAGGSPNTGELFF; DNA: TGTGCCAGCAGCTTACCTCTAGCGGGGGGATCTCCGAACACCGGGGAGCTGTTTTTT
size: NA; D: TRBD1; length: 14; V: TRBV5-4; J: TRBJ2-7; CDR3: CASSPPFTGAEQYF; DNA: TGTGCCAGCAGCCCACCCTTTACAGGGGCCGAGCAGTACTTC
size: NA; D: TRBD2; length: 17; V: TRBV2; J: TRBJ2-1; CDR3: CASSSSSGLSSYNEQFF; DNA: TGTGCCAGCTCTTCCTCTAGCGGGCTGAGCTCCTACAATGAGCAGTTCTTC
size: NA; D: TRBD2; length: 16; V: TRBV5-1; J: TRBJ2-2; CDR3: CASSLGLAANTGELFF; DNA: TGCGCCAGCAGCTTGGGTCTAGCGGCGAACACCGGGGAGCTGTTTTTT
size: few; D: TRBD2; length: 17; V: TRBV9; J: TRBJ2-1; CDR3: CASSVGLGRGEYNEQFF; DNA: TGTGCCAGCAGCGTAGGCCTGGGGCGGGGGGAATACAATGAGCAGTTCTTC
size: NA; D: NA; length: 12; V: TRBV9; J: TRBJ1-5; CDR3: CASSTGGGAQHF; DNA: TGTGCCAGCAGCACCGGAGGGGGGGCCCAGCATTTT